The 27 T cell receptor beta chains given below trace back to one sample, sequenced in a study of OX40 agonist ivuxolimab in advanced cancers. Clones were read by immunoSEQ multiplex PCR, and TCRdb kept only the in-frame ones, dropping some. This table holds roughly 90,000 clones, under 95% found once. The input for sequencing was CD4+ or CD8+ T cells sorted from blood, taken in a trial of the OX40 agonist ivuxolimab. The source of these receptors is an adult with an advanced solid tumor such as melanoma, head and neck, liver or kidney cancer.

The chain uses TRBV30 and TRBJ1-6, with 12 positions matching TRBD1. Germline CDR1 reads GTSNPN; CDR2 reads SVGIG (reference sequence). The CDR3 is 16 amino acids. Trimming removed 5 bases from V and 8 bases from J; junction bases left unmatched: 10. The CDR3 DNA is TGTGCCTGGGCAGGGACAGGGGGCGCGGATGATTCACCCCTCCACTTT. Translation gives CAWAGTGGADDSPLHF. Variable domain in full (rest from reference TRBV30 and TRBJ1-6): SQTIHQWPATLVQPVGSPLSLECTVEGTSNPNLYWYRQAAGRGLQLLFYSVGIGQISSEVPQNLSASRPQDRQFILSSKKLLLSDSGFYLCAWAGTGGADDSPLHFGNGTRLTVT.

The rearrangement links TRBV7-2 to TRBJ1-1, with 7 positions matching TRBD1. The CDR3 loop spans 15 amino acids. V trimming: 1 base; J trimming: 0 bases; junction bases outside the gene matches: 2. Per germline, CDR1 SGHTA and CDR2 FQGNSA. CDR3 DNA sequence: TGTGCCAGCAGCTTAGGGACAGGCGTGAACACTGAAGCTTTCTTT. It specifies CASSLGTGVNTEAFF.

The CDR3 region has the DNA TGTGCCAGCAGCGGCTCGCAAGGGACCGTCGACTCCTACGAGCAGTACTTC. Protein sequence: CASSGSQGTVDSYEQYF. The gene calls are TRBV7-9 and TRBJ2-7; D may be TRBD1 or TRBD2 (5 bases each). Germline CDR1 reads SEHNR; CDR2 reads FQNEAQ (reference sequence). The CDR3 runs 17 residues. V dropped 5 bases and J dropped 0 bases, with 20 bases sitting between them.

This chain uses TRBV19 with TRBJ2-7, with a weak D call TRBD2 (6 bases). With 3 bases removed from V and 4 bases from J, the gap between germline ends came to 13 bases. The CDR3 runs 14 residues. Germline V gives CDR1 LNHDA, CDR2 SQIVND (reference sequence). The DNA of the CDR3 is TGTGCCAGTAGTATTGGACGGGGGTCATACGAGCAGTACTTC. Its translation is CASSIGRGSYEQYF.

This rearrangement joins TRBV27 to TRBJ2-7; D may correspond to TRBD1 or TRBD2 (6 bases each). Looked up from germline, CDR1 is MNHEY and CDR2 is SMNVEV (reference sequence). Trimming stripped 5 bases from V and 3 bases from J, with 14 bases between. The CDR3 totals 14 residues. The CDR3 sequence: CASSRGTLYYEQYF. The CDR3 coding sequence is TGTGCCAGCAGTCGCGGGACACTCTACTACGAGCAGTACTTC.

V usage is TRBV14 and J usage is TRBJ2-2, with 8 bases matching TRBD1. Germline CDR1 and CDR2: SGHDN and FVKESK. This CDR3 spans 14 amino acids. V was clipped by 4 bases and J by 6 bases; unmatched bases: 4. The CDR3 loop is CASSPTGAAGELFF. The CDR3 DNA follows: TGTGCCAGCAGCCCGACAGGGGCGGCCGGGGAGCTGTTTTTT.

The chain carries TRBV14 and TRBJ2-2; D uncertain. Looked up from germline, CDR1 is SGHDN and CDR2 is FVKESK. V lost 1 base to trimming and J lost 1 base, with 7 bases between them. There are 15 residues in the CDR3. Here the CDR3 reads CASSQARVNTGELFF. The CDR3 DNA reads TGTGCCAGCAGCCAAGCTAGGGTGAACACCGGGGAGCTGTTTTTT.

The genes are TRBV28 and TRBJ2-5; D may be TRBD1 or TRBD2 (5 bases each). The V gene's germline CDR1 is MDHEN and CDR2 SYDVKM. This CDR3 comprises 13 residues. Between the trimmed V and J ends, which lost 7 bases and 5 bases, there was a span of 14 bases. The CDR3, as DNA: TGTGCCAGCACGTACCTAGGGGACGAGACCCAGTACTTC. The encoded protein is CASTYLGDETQYF.

CDR3 in amino acids: CASSFSGANIQYF. The CDR3 coding sequence is TGTGCCAGCAGTTTTTCTGGGGCAAACATTCAGTACTTC. J is TRBJ2-4 and V is TRBV27; tentatively, D is TRBD1 (5 bases). Per the germline V gene, CDR1 is MNHEY and CDR2 is SMNVEV (reference sequence). The CDR3 has 13 residues. The V end lost 3 bases, the J end lost 6 bases, and 9 bases lay between the germline ends.

This clone was counted a few times. The chain recombines TRBV29-1 with TRBJ1-1; D perhaps matches TRBD1 (5 bases). V dropped 3 bases and J dropped 5 bases, with 10 bases sitting between them. CDR1 is SQVTM and CDR2 is ANQGSEA in the germline V gene. The CDR3 runs 12 residues. The CDR3 protein is CSVEVAGTEAFF. The CDR3 region has the DNA TGCAGCGTTGAGGTGGCAGGGACTGAAGCTTTCTTT. Full variable domain (rest looked up from reference TRBV29-1 and TRBJ1-1): SAVISQKPSRDICQRGTSLTIQCQVDSQVTMMFWYRQQPGQSLTLIATANQGSEATYESGFVIDKFPISRPNLTFSTLTVSNMSPEDSSIYLCSVEVAGTEAFFGQGTRLTVV.

V and J are TRBV5-4 and TRBJ1-1, with D uncertain. The CDR3 loop spans 14 amino acids. Germline V gene lookup returns CDR1 SGHNT and CDR2 YYREEE (reference sequence). V was cut by 6 bases and J by 1 base, with 13 bases left in between. CDR3 loop: CASNFGEGNTEAFF. In nucleotides, the CDR3 is TGTGCCAGCAATTTTGGGGAGGGGAACACTGAAGCTTTCTTT.

The gene calls are TRBV9 and TRBJ2-1; 12 positions agree with TRBD2. Germline V gene data show CDR1 as SGDLS and CDR2 as YYNGEE. The trim removed 3 bases at V and 0 bases at J, leaving 10 bases unmatched. The CDR3 extends over 19 amino acids. In DNA form, the CDR3 reads TGTGCCAGCAGCGGGGCCCCGACTAGCGGGGGCGTCTCCTACAATGAGCAGTTCTTC. It encodes CASSGAPTSGGVSYNEQFF.

The chain links TRBV2 to TRBJ2-5; D perhaps matches TRBD2 (5 bases). This CDR3 spans 15 amino acids. Germline V CDR1 and CDR2: SNHLY, FYNNEI. Deletions cut 6 bases from V and 5 bases from J, with 19 bases between. CDR3 coding DNA: TGTGCCAGCAGAGAGGGTTTAACGAGGAGGGAGACCCAGTACTTC. This translates into CASREGLTRRETQYF.

The rearrangement joins TRBV2 to TRBJ2-7, with 8 bases lining up with TRBD1. The CDR3 has 14 residues. The V segment lost 7 bases and the J segment 5 bases; nucleotides outside the gene matches: 10. Germline V lookup: CDR1 SNHLY, CDR2 FYNNEI. CDR3 sequence reads: CASKAGTGKDEQYF. Here the CDR3 DNA reads TGTGCCAGCAAAGCAGGGACAGGAAAGGACGAGCAGTACTTC. Filled out from reference TRBV2 and TRBJ2-7, the complete variable domain reads EPEVTQTPSHQVTQMGQEVILRCVPISNHLYFYWYRQILGQKVEFLVSFYNNEISEKSEIFDDQFSVERPDGSNFTLKIRSTKLEDSAMYFCASKAGTGKDEQYFGPGTRLTVT.

The chain is built from TRBV11-2 and TRBJ1-2, with TRBD1 as a possible D gene (5 bases). The CDR3 sequence is 15 residues long. Trimming removed 1 base from V and 3 bases from J, with 12 bases in between. The germline gives CDR1 SGHAT, CDR2 FQNNGV. CDR3 region: CASSLVGAVHYGYTF. The CDR3 bases are TGTGCCAGCAGCTTAGTAGGGGCGGTCCACTATGGCTACACCTTC.

The J gene is TRBJ2-2, the V gene TRBV6-6; no reliable D call. Germline CDR1 and CDR2: MNHNY and SVGAGI (reference sequence). The CDR3 sequence is 13 residues long. Trimming took 7 bases from V and 9 from J, leaving 15 bases between them. The CDR3 bases are TGTGCCAGCAAATCCTCTGGTCACCGGGAGCTGTTTTTT. Translated: CASKSSGHRELFF.

V is TRBV19 and J is TRBJ2-1; no reliable D call. Deletions cut 0 bases from V and 8 bases from J, with 8 bases between. Germline-derived CDR1 and CDR2 are LNHDA and SQIVND (reference sequence). The CDR3 extends over 13 amino acids. CDR3 loop: CASSIDYNDEQFF. The DNA for the CDR3 is TGTGCCAGTAGTATAGACTATAATGATGAGCAGTTCTTC.

This clone has only one observation. This chain uses TRBV27 with TRBJ2-3; 9 bases fit TRBD1. CDR3 length: 15 amino acids. CDR1 and CDR2 (germline): MNHEY, SMNVEV (reference sequence). V trimming: 11 bases; J trimming: 2 bases; junction bases outside the gene matches: 11. DNA of the CDR3: TGTGCCCGACGCGGGGGACAGGGAGACACAGATACGCAGTATTTT. This gives the protein CARRGGQGDTDTQYF.

The rearrangement uses TRBV19 and TRBJ1-1; D remains ambiguous. The CDR3 extends over 12 amino acids. The V end lost 4 bases, the J end lost 0 bases, and 3 bases lay between the germline ends. The V gene's germline CDR1 is LNHDA and CDR2 SQIVND (reference sequence). CDR3 nucleotide sequence: TGTGCCAGTAGTACGGTGAACACTGAAGCTTTCTTT. Its protein product is CASSTVNTEAFF.

The rearrangement joins TRBV7-3 to TRBJ2-7; D is tentatively TRBD1 or TRBD2 (5 bases each). The CDR3 extends over 16 amino acids. V gave up 2 bases and J gave up 2 bases, with 16 bases separating them. Per germline, CDR1 SGHTA and CDR2 FQGTGA. CDR3 nucleotide sequence: TGTGCCAGCAGCTTACGAGGGTTGACAGAGCCCTACGAGCAGTACTTC. This encodes CASSLRGLTEPYEQYF. The full variable domain, rest sourced from reference TRBV7-3 and TRBJ2-7, is GAGVSQTPSNKVTEKGKYVELRCDPISGHTALYWYRQSLGQGPEFLIYFQGTGAADDSGLPNDRFFAVRPEGSVSTLKIQRTERGDSAVYLCASSLRGLTEPYEQYFGPGTRLTVT.

The rearrangement joins TRBV30 to TRBJ2-7; 10 bases map to TRBD1. The CDR3 is 15 amino acids. Per the germline V gene, CDR1 is GTSNPN and CDR2 is SVGIG (reference sequence). With V trimmed by 4 bases and J by 1 base, 7 bases remained unmatched. The CDR3 is CAWTRGDRGSYEQYF. For the CDR3, the DNA is TGTGCCTGGACTAGGGGGGACAGGGGTTCCTACGAGCAGTACTTC.

V and J are TRBV7-6 and TRBJ2-7, with 7 bases fitting TRBD1. Germline assignment: CDR1 SGHVS and CDR2 FNYEAQ. The CDR3 spans 16 residues. V gave up 4 bases and J gave up 0 bases; unmatched junction bases: 9. The DNA of the CDR3 is TGTGCCAGCAGCTACAACCCGGGACAGTCCTCCTACGAGCAGTACTTC. This translates into CASSYNPGQSSYEQYF.

The genes are TRBV11-2 and TRBJ2-3; weak D call: TRBD1 (7 bases). Per germline, CDR1 SGHAT and CDR2 FQNNGV. V was pared by 4 bases and J by 3 bases, with 17 bases between. The CDR3 extends over 16 amino acids. The CDR3 DNA sequence: TGTGCCAGCAGCTCAGGCGGAGGGGGCCGAACAGATACGCAGTATTTT. Its protein product is CASSSGGGGRTDTQYF.

V usage is TRBV9 and J usage is TRBJ2-7; possibly TRBD2 for D (6 bases). CDR3 size: 16 residues. Trimming stripped 3 bases from V and 3 bases from J, with 19 bases between. CDR1 and CDR2 (germline): SGDLS, YYNGEE. The CDR3 here is CASSGGTGRPFYEQYF. The CDR3 DNA sequence: TGTGCCAGCAGCGGTGGGACTGGACGGCCATTCTACGAGCAGTACTTC.

Remarks on this clone: Sequence at one end of the junction differs from germline and may be a read error. The V call is TRBV20-1, the J call TRBJ2-1; no definite D call. This CDR3 region has 9 residues. The germline CDR1 and CDR2 sequences are DFQATT and SNEGSKA (reference sequence). Here the CDR3 DNA reads TGCAGTGCCAGAGAATCCAAATTCTTC. Amino acid sequence: CSARESKFF.

The chain recombines TRBV4-1 with TRBJ1-1; D not certain. V was clipped by 1 base and J by 4 bases, with 10 bases between them. CDR1 is MGHRA and CDR2 is YSYEKL in the germline V gene. The CDR3 sequence is 14 residues long. CDR3 region: CASSQADGTTEAFF. CDR3 sequence (DNA): TGCGCCAGCAGCCAAGCCGACGGAACCACTGAAGCTTTCTTT.

The chain combines TRBV5-8 with TRBJ2-5; 9 nucleotides align to TRBD1. The CDR3 consists of 18 residues. The V and J ends lost 0 bases and 4 bases, in that order; junction bases with no gene match: 13. Germline lookup yields CDR1 SGHTS and CDR2 YDEGEE. The CDR3 nucleotides read TGTGCCAGCAGCTTGGCCGAGTTTACGGGACAGGGTTTAGAGACCCAGTACTTC. Its protein is CASSLAEFTGQGLETQYF.